Given below is one T cell receptor beta chain in context. No antigen is known for it. Assay: immunoSEQ multiplex PCR; the TCRdb copy retains only in-frame clones and omits some. The sample lists about 140,000 clones; 85% to 90% were seen once. This entry comes from a study of cytomegalovirus exposure and HLA in healthy donors. General study points: In vitro confirmation showed three CMV-associated chains to be CMV antigen specific. Most TCR sequences were seen very rarely across donors, but some public TCRs occurred in many.

Germline V gene sequence: CDR1 SQVTM, CDR2 ANQGSEA. CDR3 length equals 13 residues. V gave up 7 bases and J gave up 6 bases; unmatched junction bases: 6. The receptor was derived from a young man in good health and CMV-seronegative. The chain carries TRBV29-1 and TRBJ2-2; 9 nucleotides agree with TRBD1. The sequenced sample consisted of PBMCs. The CDR3 loop is CSALDRGSGELFF. Here the CDR3 DNA reads TGCAGCGCCCTGGACAGGGGATCCGGGGAGCTGTTTTTT.